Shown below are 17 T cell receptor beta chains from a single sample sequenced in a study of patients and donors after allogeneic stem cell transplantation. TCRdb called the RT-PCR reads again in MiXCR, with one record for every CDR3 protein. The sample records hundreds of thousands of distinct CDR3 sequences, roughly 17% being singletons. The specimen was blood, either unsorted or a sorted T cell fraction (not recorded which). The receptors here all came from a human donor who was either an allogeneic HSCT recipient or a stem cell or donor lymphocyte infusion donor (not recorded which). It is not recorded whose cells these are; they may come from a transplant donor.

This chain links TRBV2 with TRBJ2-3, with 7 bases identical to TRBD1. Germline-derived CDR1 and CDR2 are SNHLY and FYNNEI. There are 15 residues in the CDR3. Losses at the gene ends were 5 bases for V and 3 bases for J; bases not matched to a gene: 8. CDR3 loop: CASSSDRDGTDTQYF. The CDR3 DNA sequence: TGTGCCAGCAGTTCAGACAGGGACGGGACAGATACGCAGTATTTT.

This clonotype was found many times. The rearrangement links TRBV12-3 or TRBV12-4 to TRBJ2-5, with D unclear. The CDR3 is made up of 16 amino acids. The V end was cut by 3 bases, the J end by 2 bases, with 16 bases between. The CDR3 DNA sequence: TGTGCCAGCAGTTTTATGAGGCCGAAGATTCAAGAGACCCAGTACTTC. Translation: CASSFMRPKIQETQYF.

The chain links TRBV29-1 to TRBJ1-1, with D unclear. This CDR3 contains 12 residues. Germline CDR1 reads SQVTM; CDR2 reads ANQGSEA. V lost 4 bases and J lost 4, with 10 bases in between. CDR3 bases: TGCAGCGTTGCTGCGGGGTTCACTGAAGCTTTCTTT. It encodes CSVAAGFTEAFF.

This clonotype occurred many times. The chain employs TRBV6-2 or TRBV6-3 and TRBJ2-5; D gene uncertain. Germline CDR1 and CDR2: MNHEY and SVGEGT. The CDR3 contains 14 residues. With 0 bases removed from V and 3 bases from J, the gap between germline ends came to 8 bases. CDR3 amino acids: CASSYSYPKETQYF. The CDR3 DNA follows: TGTGCCAGCAGTTACTCGTATCCGAAAGAGACCCAGTACTTC.

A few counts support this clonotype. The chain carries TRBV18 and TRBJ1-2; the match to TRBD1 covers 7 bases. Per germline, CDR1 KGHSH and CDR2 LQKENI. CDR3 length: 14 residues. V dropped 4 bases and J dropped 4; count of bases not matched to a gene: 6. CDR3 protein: CASSLRQGFYGYTF. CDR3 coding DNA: TGTGCCAGCTCACTACGACAGGGCTTCTATGGCTACACCTTC.

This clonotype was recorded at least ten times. CDR3 in DNA: TGTGCCAGCAGCCCATTACTAGCGGGAGGATACACCGGGGAGCTGTTTTTT. Translating gives CASSPLLAGGYTGELFF. V gene TRBV5-5 combines with J gene TRBJ2-2; TRBD2 matches at 12 bases. The V gene's germline CDR1 is SGHKS and CDR2 YYEKEE (reference sequence). V was pared by 4 bases and J by 3 bases, with 7 bases of the junction left unmatched. The CDR3 is made up of 17 amino acids.

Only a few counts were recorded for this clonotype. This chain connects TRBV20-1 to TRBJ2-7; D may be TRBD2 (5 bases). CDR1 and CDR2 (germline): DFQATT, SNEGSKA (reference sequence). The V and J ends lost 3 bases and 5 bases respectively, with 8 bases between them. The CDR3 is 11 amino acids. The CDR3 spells CSASWGDEQYF. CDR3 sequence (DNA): TGCAGTGCTAGCTGGGGAGACGAGCAGTACTTC.

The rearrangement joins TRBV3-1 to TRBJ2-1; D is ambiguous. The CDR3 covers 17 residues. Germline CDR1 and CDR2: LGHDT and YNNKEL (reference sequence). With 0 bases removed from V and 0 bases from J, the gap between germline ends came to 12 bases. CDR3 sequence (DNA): TGTGCCAGCAGCCAAGATTACGGGCAGAGCTCCTACAATGAGCAGTTCTTC. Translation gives CASSQDYGQSSYNEQFF.

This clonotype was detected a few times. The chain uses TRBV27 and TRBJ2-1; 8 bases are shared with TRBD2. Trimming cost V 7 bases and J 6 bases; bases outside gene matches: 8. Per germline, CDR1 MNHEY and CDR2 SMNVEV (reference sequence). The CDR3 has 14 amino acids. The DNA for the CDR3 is TGTGCCAGCACCGTGGCGGGAGGTGGCAATGAGCAGTTCTTC. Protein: CASTVAGGGNEQFF.

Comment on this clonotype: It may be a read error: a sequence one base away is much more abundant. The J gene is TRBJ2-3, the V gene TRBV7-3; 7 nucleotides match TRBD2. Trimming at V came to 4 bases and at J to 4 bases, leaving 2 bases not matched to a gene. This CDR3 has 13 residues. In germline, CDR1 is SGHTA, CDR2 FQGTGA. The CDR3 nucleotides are TGTGCCAGCAGCTCGACTAGCCCAGATACGCAGTATTTT. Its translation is CASSSTSPDTQYF.

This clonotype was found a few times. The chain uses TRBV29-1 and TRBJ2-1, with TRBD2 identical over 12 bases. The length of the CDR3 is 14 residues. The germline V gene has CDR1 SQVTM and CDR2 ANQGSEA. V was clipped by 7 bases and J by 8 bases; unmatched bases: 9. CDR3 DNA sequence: TGCAGCGCCAAATCCGGGACTAGCGGGCATGAGCAGTTCTTC. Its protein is CSAKSGTSGHEQFF.

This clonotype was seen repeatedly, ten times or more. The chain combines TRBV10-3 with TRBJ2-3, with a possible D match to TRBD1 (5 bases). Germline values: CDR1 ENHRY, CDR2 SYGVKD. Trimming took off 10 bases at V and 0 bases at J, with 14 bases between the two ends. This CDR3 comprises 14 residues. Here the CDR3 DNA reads TGTGCCACCTCACAACAGGATAGCACAGATACGCAGTATTTT. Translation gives CATSQQDSTDTQYF.

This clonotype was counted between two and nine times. This chain's CDR3 is CASSIAGRGRDEQYF. The CDR3 region has the DNA TGTGCCAGTAGTATAGCGGGCAGGGGGCGCGACGAGCAGTACTTC. The chain employs TRBV19 and TRBJ2-7, with 8 bases aligning to TRBD1. Trimming at V came to 1 base and at J to 5 bases, leaving 7 bases not matched to a gene. The CDR3 is 15 amino acids. Germline CDR1 LNHDA, CDR2 SQIVND (reference sequence).

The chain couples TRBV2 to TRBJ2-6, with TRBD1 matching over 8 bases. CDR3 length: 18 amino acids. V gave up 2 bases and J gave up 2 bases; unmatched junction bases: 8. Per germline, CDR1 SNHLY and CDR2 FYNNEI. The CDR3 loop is CASSELGQGRAGANVLTF. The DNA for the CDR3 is TGTGCCAGCAGTGAATTAGGACAGGGAAGGGCTGGGGCCAACGTCCTGACTTTC.

CDR3 sequence (DNA): TGTGCCAGCAGCCAAGGAGATCAGGCCATACTCTCTGGAAACACCATATATTTT. Protein sequence: CASSQGDQAILSGNTIYF. J is TRBJ1-3 and V is TRBV3-1; unclear D gene. V shed 1 base and J shed 0 bases, with 16 bases lying between them. Per the germline V gene, CDR1 is LGHDT and CDR2 is YNNKEL (reference sequence). This CDR3 spans 18 amino acids. Complete variable domain (other parts from reference TRBV3-1 and TRBJ1-3): DTAVSQTPKYLVTQMGNDKSIKCEQNLGHDTMYWYKQDSKKFLKIMFSYNNKELIINETVPNRFSPKSPDKAHLNLHINSLELGDSAVYFCASSQGDQAILSGNTIYFGEGSWLTVV.

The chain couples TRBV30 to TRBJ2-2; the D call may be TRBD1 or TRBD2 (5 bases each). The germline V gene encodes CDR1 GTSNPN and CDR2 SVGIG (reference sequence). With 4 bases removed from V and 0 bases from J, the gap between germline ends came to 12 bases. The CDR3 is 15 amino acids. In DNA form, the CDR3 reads TGTGCCTGGAACCGGGGCAGAACGAACACCGGGGAGCTGTTTTTT. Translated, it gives CAWNRGRTNTGELFF.

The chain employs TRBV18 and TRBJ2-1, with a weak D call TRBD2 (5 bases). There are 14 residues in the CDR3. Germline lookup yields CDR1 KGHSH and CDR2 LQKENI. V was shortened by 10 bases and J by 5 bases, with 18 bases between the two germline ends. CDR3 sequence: CATSRSSVNNEQFF. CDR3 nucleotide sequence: TGTGCCACCTCCCGGAGTAGCGTTAACAATGAGCAGTTCTTC.